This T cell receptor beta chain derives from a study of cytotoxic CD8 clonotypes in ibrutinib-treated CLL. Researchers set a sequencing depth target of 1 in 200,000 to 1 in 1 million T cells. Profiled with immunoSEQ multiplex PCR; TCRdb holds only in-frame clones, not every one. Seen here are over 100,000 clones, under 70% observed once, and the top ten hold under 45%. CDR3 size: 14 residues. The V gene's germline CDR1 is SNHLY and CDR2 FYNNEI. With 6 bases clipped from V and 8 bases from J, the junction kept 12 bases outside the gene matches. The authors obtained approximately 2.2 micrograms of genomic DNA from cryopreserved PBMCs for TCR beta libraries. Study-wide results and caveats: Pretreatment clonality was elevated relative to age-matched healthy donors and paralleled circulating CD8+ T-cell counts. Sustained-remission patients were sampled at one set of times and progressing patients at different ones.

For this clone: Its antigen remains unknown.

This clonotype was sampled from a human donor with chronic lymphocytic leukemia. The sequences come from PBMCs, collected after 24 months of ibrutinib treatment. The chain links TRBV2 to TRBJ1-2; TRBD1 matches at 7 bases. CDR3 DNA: TGTGCCAGCAGCTCGATGACAGGGCCTGAGGGCTACACCTTC. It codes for CASSSMTGPEGYTF.